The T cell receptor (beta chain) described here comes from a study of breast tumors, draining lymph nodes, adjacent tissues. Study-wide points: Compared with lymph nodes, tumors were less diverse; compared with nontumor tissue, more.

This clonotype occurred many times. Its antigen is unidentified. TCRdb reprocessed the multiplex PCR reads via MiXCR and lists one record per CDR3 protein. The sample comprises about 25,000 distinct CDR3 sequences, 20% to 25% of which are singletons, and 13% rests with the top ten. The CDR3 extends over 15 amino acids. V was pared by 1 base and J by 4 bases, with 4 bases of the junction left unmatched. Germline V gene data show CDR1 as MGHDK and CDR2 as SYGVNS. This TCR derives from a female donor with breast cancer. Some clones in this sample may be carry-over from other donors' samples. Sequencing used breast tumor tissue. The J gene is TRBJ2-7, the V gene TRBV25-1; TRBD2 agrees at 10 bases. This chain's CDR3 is CASSESGTSAYEQYF. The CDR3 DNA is TGTGCCAGCAGTGAATCCGGGACTAGCGCTTACGAGCAGTACTTC.